Below, 22 T cell receptor beta chains from the same sample are listed, as sequenced in a study of cytomegalovirus exposure and HLA in healthy donors. Primers included in the PCR were 60 Vbeta and 13 Jbeta primers. Profiled with immunoSEQ multiplex PCR; TCRdb holds only in-frame clones, not every one. The sample lists hundreds of thousands of clones; over 60% were seen once. The sample was PBMCs. All receptors come from a male donor in good health and CMV-seronegative.

This chain links TRBV19 with TRBJ1-4; 9 bases are shared with TRBD1. Germline V gene data show CDR1 as LNHDA and CDR2 as SQIVND (reference sequence). This CDR3 contains 16 residues. The V and J ends lost 4 bases and 5 bases, in that order; junction bases with no gene match: 8. This CDR3 is CASSTHGGTGNEKLFF. DNA for the CDR3: TGTGCCAGTAGTACCCACGGAGGGACAGGGAATGAAAAACTGTTTTTT.

The genes are TRBV6-5 and TRBJ2-7; maybe TRBD1 (6 bases). CDR3 length equals 15 residues. The V end lost 8 bases, the J end lost 3 bases, and 20 bases lay between the germline ends. Germline-derived CDR1 and CDR2 are MNHEY and SVGAGI. In nucleotides, the CDR3 is TGTGCCAGCCTAACCTGGGGGCAGGTCGGCTACGAGCAGTACTTC. It yields the protein CASLTWGQVGYEQYF.

This clone was picked up a small number of times. The chain joins TRBV13 to TRBJ1-2; D is ambiguous. V was trimmed by 4 bases and J by 7 bases, leaving 16 bases between them. Germline V CDR1 and CDR2: PRHDT, FYEKMQ (reference sequence). The CDR3 totals 14 residues. This chain's CDR3 is CASSSRLDWGGYTF. The CDR3 nucleotides are TGTGCCAGCAGCTCCAGACTAGACTGGGGTGGCTACACCTTC.

This chain connects TRBV19 to TRBJ1-1; no clear D. The CDR3 has 12 residues. Trimming shortened V by 5 bases and J by 0 bases, and 4 bases separated the two germline ends. Germline lookup yields CDR1 LNHDA and CDR2 SQIVND (reference sequence). The CDR3 bases are TGTGCCAGTAGTCCGGTGAACACTGAAGCTTTCTTT. Its translation: CASSPVNTEAFF.

The V call is TRBV18, the J call TRBJ2-3, with 7 bases identical to TRBD1. Germline values: CDR1 KGHSH, CDR2 LQKENI. This CDR3 region has 15 residues. The ends lost 3 bases at V and 4 bases at J; junction bases unmatched: 7. The DNA of the CDR3 is TGTGCCAGCTCACCCGCCCGGCAGGGGGCAGATACGCAGTATTTT. Encoded protein: CASSPARQGADTQYF.

This chain uses TRBV6-1 with TRBJ1-1; D call uncertain. Germline lookup yields CDR1 MNHNS and CDR2 SASEGT. CDR3 length: 15 amino acids. Trimming removed 5 bases at V and 1 base at J, with 14 bases between. This chain's CDR3 is CASSLASLPNTEAFF. DNA of the CDR3: TGTGCCAGCAGTCTAGCGTCCCTTCCGAACACTGAAGCTTTCTTT.

This clone was seen a single time. The chain couples TRBV5-1 to TRBJ1-2; the D gene is possibly TRBD1 (5 bases). Germline loops: CDR1 SGHRS, CDR2 YFSETQ. This CDR3 is 14 amino acids long. Between the trimmed V and J ends, which lost 4 bases and 1 base, there was a span of 11 bases. The CDR3 protein is CASSQTGLNYGYTF. The CDR3 coding sequence is TGCGCCAGCAGCCAAACAGGCCTTAACTATGGCTACACCTTC.

The V and J genes are TRBV7-9 and TRBJ2-3; 10 nucleotides agree with TRBD1. V lost 6 bases to trimming and J lost 0 bases; unmatched junction nucleotides: 0. Per the germline V gene, CDR1 is SEHNR and CDR2 is FQNEAQ (reference sequence). The CDR3 loop spans 14 amino acids. CDR3 sequence (DNA): TGTGCCAGCAGGGGACAGGGGAGCACAGATACGCAGTATTTT. Encoded protein: CASRGQGSTDTQYF. Looking up the rest from reference TRBV7-9 and TRBJ2-3 gives the full variable domain: DTGVSQNPRHKITKRGQNVTFRCDPISEHNRLYWYRQTLGQGPEFLTYFQNEAQLEKSRLLSDRFSAERPKGSFSTLEIQRTEQGDSAMYLCASRGQGSTDTQYFGPGTRLTVL.

This clone came up a few times. V is TRBV7-9 and J is TRBJ1-1, with D perhaps matching TRBD1 (6 bases). The CDR3 has 12 amino acids. Germline lookup yields CDR1 SEHNR and CDR2 FQNEAQ (reference sequence). V was trimmed by 8 bases and J by 4 bases, leaving 11 bases between them. The CDR3 loop is CASGQGSTEAFF. Here the CDR3 DNA reads TGTGCCAGCGGGCAGGGGAGCACTGAAGCTTTCTTT.

The V call is TRBV4-3, the J call TRBJ1-6, with a tentative D call TRBD1 (6 bases). This CDR3 has 16 amino acids. With 0 bases removed from V and 6 bases from J, the gap between germline ends came to 12 bases. Germline lookup yields CDR1 LGHNA and CDR2 YSLEER. CDR3 protein: CASSQDRTGSNSPLHF. In DNA form, the CDR3 reads TGCGCCAGCAGCCAAGATCGAACAGGGAGTAATTCACCCCTCCACTTT.

This clone turned up a few times. The V gene is TRBV28, the J gene TRBJ1-4, with TRBD1 as a possible D gene (6 bases). The CDR3 totals 16 residues. V was pared by 5 bases and J by 3 bases, with 16 bases between. CDR1 MDHEN and CDR2 SYDVKM come from the germline V gene. The CDR3 spells CASSPTGLGANEKLFF. CDR3 coding DNA: TGTGCCAGCAGTCCAACAGGGCTCGGAGCTAATGAAAAACTGTTTTTT.

The chain couples TRBV7-3 to TRBJ1-2; a weak D match, TRBD1 (6 bases). V was trimmed by 5 bases and J by 3 bases, leaving 16 bases between them. Germline CDR1 is SGHTA and CDR2 is FQGTGA. The CDR3 is 15 residues long. CDR3 in amino acids: CASSPRGSNDYGYTF. The DNA of the CDR3 is TGTGCCAGCAGCCCGAGGGGGTCTAACGACTATGGCTACACCTTC.

The gene calls are TRBV2 and TRBJ1-2; 11 nucleotides agree with TRBD1. Germline V gives CDR1 SNHLY, CDR2 FYNNEI. The CDR3 consists of 16 residues. J lost 2 bases, V lost 6 bases, and 8 bases had no gene match. The chain's CDR3 is CASSGQGAQSNYGYTF. The CDR3, as DNA: TGTGCCAGCAGCGGACAGGGGGCGCAGAGCAACTATGGCTACACCTTC.

This chain uses TRBV2 with TRBJ1-6; D may be TRBD1 (5 bases). CDR3 length: 12 residues. Trimming pared 7 bases from V and 10 bases from J, leaving 11 bases between. The germline gives CDR1 SNHLY, CDR2 FYNNEI. This chain's CDR3 is CASTPGGSPLHF. Here the CDR3 DNA reads TGTGCCAGCACCCCGGGGGGGTCACCCCTCCACTTT.

Comment on this clone: Additional DNA sequences in this sample encode the identical CDR3. The rearrangement uses TRBV27 and TRBJ2-7; tentatively, D is TRBD2 (5 bases). Looked up from germline, CDR1 is MNHEY and CDR2 is SMNVEV (reference sequence). This CDR3 region has 14 residues. V lost 3 bases and J 0 bases, leaving 9 bases between the germline ends. CDR3 in amino acids: CASSLGRSSYEQYF. As DNA, the CDR3 is TGTGCCAGCAGTTTGGGGAGAAGCTCCTACGAGCAGTACTTC.

V usage is TRBV5-1 and J usage is TRBJ2-7; possible D gene TRBD2, 6 bases. CDR1 is SGHRS, CDR2 YFSETQ, per germline. CDR3 length: 14 residues. V lost 0 bases, J lost 5 bases, and 12 bases lay in between. This CDR3 is CASSLVQGLNEQYF. The DNA for the CDR3 is TGCGCCAGCAGCTTGGTCCAGGGACTCAACGAGCAGTACTTC.

The V call is TRBV7-2, the J call TRBJ2-5; D perhaps matches TRBD1 (5 bases). In germline, CDR1 is SGHTA, CDR2 FQGNSA. The V gene lost 0 bases and the J gene lost 5 bases, with 16 bases spanning the gap. This CDR3 contains 16 residues. The CDR3 loop is CASSLALTERWETQYF. Written as DNA, the CDR3 is TGTGCCAGCAGCTTAGCCCTGACAGAACGTTGGGAGACCCAGTACTTC.

The gene calls are TRBV30 and TRBJ2-6, with 7 bases fitting TRBD2. The J segment lost 2 bases and the V segment lost 3 bases, leaving 13 bases of the junction unmatched. Germline V gene data show CDR1 as GTSNPN and CDR2 as SVGIG (reference sequence). This CDR3 contains 18 residues. The CDR3 region has the DNA TGTGCCTGGAGCGGGGAGGGAACCAGGATCGCTGGGGCCAACGTCCTGACTTTC. As protein: CAWSGEGTRIAGANVLTF.

This sequence joins TRBV9 and TRBJ2-3; the D gene is possibly TRBD2 (6 bases). CDR1 is SGDLS and CDR2 is YYNGEE in the germline V gene. The CDR3 is 14 residues long. V shed 6 bases and J shed 1 base, with 12 bases lying between them. The DNA of the CDR3 is TGTGCCAGCAACCGGGGCGGGGGCACAGATACGCAGTATTTT. It codes for CASNRGGGTDTQYF.

V gene TRBV7-9 combines with J gene TRBJ1-3, with D perhaps TRBD1 (5 bases). Trimming took off 2 bases at V and 3 bases at J, with 11 bases between the two ends. Per germline, CDR1 SEHNR and CDR2 FQNEAQ (reference sequence). The CDR3 has 15 residues. The CDR3 protein is CASSLIGGSGNTIYF. In nucleotides, the CDR3 is TGTGCCAGCAGCTTAATCGGGGGAAGTGGAAACACCATATATTTT.

This chain uses TRBV28 with TRBJ2-1; 8 bases agree with TRBD2. The germline CDR1 and CDR2 sequences are MDHEN and SYDVKM. CDR3 length equals 14 residues. Germline trimming cut 6 bases from V and 6 bases from J; bases unmatched to any gene: 7. CDR3 coding DNA: TGTGCCAGCAGGTGGGCGAGCGGGAGCAATGAGCAGTTCTTC. Translated, it gives CASRWASGSNEQFF.

The chain carries TRBV6-5 and TRBJ2-1, with D tentatively TRBD2 (7 bases). The germline V and J ends were trimmed by 8 bases and 8 bases, with 22 bases remaining between them. The germline V gene has CDR1 MNHEY and CDR2 SVGAGI. The CDR3 extends over 15 amino acids. The CDR3 coding sequence is TGTGCCAGCTCACGGGAGGCAGGGGTATCGGATGAGCAGTTCTTC. Translating it yields CASSREAGVSDEQFF.